This note documents a single T cell receptor beta chain sequence. This sample was taken from a study of blood T cell repertoires in COVID-19. Study in general: Both acute and convalescent COVID-19 samples were obtained from the United States, Italy and Spain. T cells, B-cell-depleted T cells, or PBMCs supplied cDNA or gDNA.

CDR3 size: 13 residues. The V end was cut by 7 bases, the J end by 7 bases, with 14 bases between. Germline loops: CDR1 LNHDA, CDR2 SQIVND (reference sequence). A Seattle source enrolled patients during active infection and followed them longitudinally. In the original workflow: Reference gene primer amplification in the assay estimated nucleated cell counts. Sequencing was performed with immunoSEQ multiplex PCR; in TCRdb, only in-frame clones are kept and a portion is missing. V, J and clone size derive from that table, while D and trimming were established from the DNA sequence. The sample carries 300,000 to 350,000 clones, about nine tenths recorded once.

This chain connects TRBV19 to TRBJ1-5; D uncertain. The source is a woman in her 70s with COVID-19, enrolled during active disease. The sample was peripheral blood. The CDR3 loop reads CASNLGFGQPQHF. DNA for the CDR3: TGTGCCAGTAATTTGGGCTTTGGACAGCCCCAGCATTTT.